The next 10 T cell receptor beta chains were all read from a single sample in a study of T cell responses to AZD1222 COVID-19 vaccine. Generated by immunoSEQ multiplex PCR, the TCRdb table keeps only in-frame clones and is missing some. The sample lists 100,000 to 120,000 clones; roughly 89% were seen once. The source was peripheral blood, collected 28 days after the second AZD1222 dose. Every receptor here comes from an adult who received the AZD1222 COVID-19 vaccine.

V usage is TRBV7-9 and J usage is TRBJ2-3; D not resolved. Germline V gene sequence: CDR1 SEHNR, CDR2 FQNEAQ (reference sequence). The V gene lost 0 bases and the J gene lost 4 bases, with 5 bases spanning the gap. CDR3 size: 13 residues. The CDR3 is CASSLAFSDTQYF. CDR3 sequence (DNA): TGTGCCAGCAGCTTAGCGTTCTCAGATACGCAGTATTTT.

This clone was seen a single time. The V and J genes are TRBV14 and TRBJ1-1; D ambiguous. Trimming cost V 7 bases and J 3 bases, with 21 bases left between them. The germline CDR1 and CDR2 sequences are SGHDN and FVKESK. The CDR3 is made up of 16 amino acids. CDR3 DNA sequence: TGTGCCAGCACTTTAACGGGAGGGCCGGGATACACTGAAGCTTTCTTT. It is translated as CASTLTGGPGYTEAFF.

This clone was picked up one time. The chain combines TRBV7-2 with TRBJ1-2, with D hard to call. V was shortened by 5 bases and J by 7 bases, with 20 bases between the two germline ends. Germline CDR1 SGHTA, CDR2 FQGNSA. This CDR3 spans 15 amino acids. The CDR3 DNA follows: TGTGCCAGCAGCCCTAACACCGGGCCTGGACGTGGCTACACCTTC. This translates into CASSPNTGPGRGYTF.

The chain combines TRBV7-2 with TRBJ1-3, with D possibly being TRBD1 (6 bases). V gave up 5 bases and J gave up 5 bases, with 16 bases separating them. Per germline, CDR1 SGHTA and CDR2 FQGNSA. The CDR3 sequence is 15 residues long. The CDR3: CASSETGTWRNTIYF. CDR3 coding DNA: TGTGCCAGCAGCGAAACAGGGACGTGGCGAAACACCATATATTTT.

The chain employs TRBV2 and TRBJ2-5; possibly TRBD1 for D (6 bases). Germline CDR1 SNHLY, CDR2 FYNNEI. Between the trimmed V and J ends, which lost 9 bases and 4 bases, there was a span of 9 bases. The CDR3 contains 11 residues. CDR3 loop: CARSQGETQYF. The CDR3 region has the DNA TGTGCCAGATCACAGGGAGAGACCCAGTACTTC.

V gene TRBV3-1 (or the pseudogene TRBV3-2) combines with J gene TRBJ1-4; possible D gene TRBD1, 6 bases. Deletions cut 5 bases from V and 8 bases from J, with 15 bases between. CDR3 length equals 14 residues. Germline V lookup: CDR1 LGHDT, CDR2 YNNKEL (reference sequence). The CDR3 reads CASSNGGLGEKLFF. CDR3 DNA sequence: TGTGCCAGCAGCAACGGGGGCTTGGGCGAAAAACTGTTTTTT.

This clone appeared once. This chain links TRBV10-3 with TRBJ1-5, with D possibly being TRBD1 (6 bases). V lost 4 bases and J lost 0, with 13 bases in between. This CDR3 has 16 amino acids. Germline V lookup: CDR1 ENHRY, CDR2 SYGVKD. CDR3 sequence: CAISGGGRNSNQPQHF. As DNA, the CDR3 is TGTGCCATCAGTGGAGGGGGTCGAAATAGCAATCAGCCCCAGCATTTT.

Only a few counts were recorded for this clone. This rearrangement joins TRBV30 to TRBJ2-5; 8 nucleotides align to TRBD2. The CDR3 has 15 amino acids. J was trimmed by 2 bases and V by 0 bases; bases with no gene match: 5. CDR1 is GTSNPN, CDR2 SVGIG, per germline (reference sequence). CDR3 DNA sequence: TGTGCCTGGAGTGTCCCGGGAGGGGGTCAAGAGACCCAGTACTTC. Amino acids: CAWSVPGGGQETQYF.

In nucleotides, the CDR3 is TGTGCCAGCTCACCCGGGGGGCTCACAGATACGCAGTATTTT. Amino acid sequence: CASSPGGLTDTQYF. This sequence joins TRBV18 and TRBJ2-3; weak D call: TRBD2 (7 bases). Looked up from germline, CDR1 is KGHSH and CDR2 is LQKENI. The ends were cut back, 3 bases at V and 2 bases at J, with 9 bases in the middle. The CDR3 contains 14 residues.

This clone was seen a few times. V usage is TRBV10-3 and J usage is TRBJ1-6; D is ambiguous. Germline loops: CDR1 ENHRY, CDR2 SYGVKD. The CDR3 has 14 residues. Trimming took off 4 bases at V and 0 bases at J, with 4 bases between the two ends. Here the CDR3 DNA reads TGTGCCATCAGTGGCTCCTCCTATAATTCACCCCTCCACTTT. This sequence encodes CAISGSSYNSPLHF.